These 20 T cell receptor beta chains were all obtained from the same sample, sequenced in a study of cytomegalovirus exposure and HLA in healthy donors. Here immunoSEQ multiplex PCR was the method, and the copy in TCRdb shows in-frame clones only, minus some. The sample yields a few hundred thousand clones, around 90% seen once. Sequenced sample: PBMCs. The receptor source for this set is a woman in her twenties or thirties in good health and CMV-seronegative.

DNA for the CDR3: TGTGCCATCAGTGACAGGGGCTACGAGCAGTACTTC. Its protein is CAISDRGYEQYF. The chain carries TRBV10-3 and TRBJ2-7, with D possibly being TRBD1 (6 bases). The V end lost 3 bases, the J end lost 3 bases, and 6 bases lay between the germline ends. Germline values: CDR1 ENHRY, CDR2 SYGVKD. The CDR3 extends over 12 amino acids.

V gene TRBV27 combines with J gene TRBJ1-2; D might be TRBD1 (5 bases). Germline V gives CDR1 MNHEY, CDR2 SMNVEV (reference sequence). V lost 5 bases, J lost 4 bases, and 14 bases lay in between. This CDR3 comprises 14 residues. CDR3 DNA: TGTGCCAGCAGTCAGGACATCTTTCGCTATGGCTACACCTTC. It translates to CASSQDIFRYGYTF.

V and J are TRBV27 and TRBJ2-7; 8 nucleotides agree with TRBD1. V lost 6 bases and J lost 0; bases outside the gene matches: 4. CDR3 size: 14 residues. The germline gives CDR1 MNHEY, CDR2 SMNVEV (reference sequence). Here the CDR3 reads CASSRTGGSYEQYF. In DNA, the CDR3 is TGTGCCAGCAGCAGAACAGGGGGCTCCTACGAGCAGTACTTC.

The chain employs TRBV5-1 and TRBJ2-1; 14 nucleotides line up with TRBD2. The germline CDR1 and CDR2 sequences are SGHRS and YFSETQ. The CDR3 consists of 17 residues. V was pared by 7 bases and J by 0 bases, with 6 bases of the junction left unmatched. This CDR3 reads CASGGTSGRSSYNEQFF. The CDR3 DNA follows: TGCGCCAGCGGCGGGACTAGCGGGAGAAGCTCCTACAATGAGCAGTTCTTC.

This clone was detected once. The rearrangement links TRBV15 to TRBJ2-7; D is uncertain. The germline CDR1 and CDR2 sequences are LNHNV and YYDKDF (reference sequence). This CDR3 is built from 13 residues. V dropped 0 bases and J dropped 0 bases, with 3 bases sitting between them. CDR3 sequence reads: CATSRDSSYEQYF. The CDR3 DNA reads TGTGCCACCAGCAGAGATAGCTCCTACGAGCAGTACTTC.

V gene TRBV6-5 combines with J gene TRBJ2-7; D not certain. CDR1 is MNHEY and CDR2 is SVGAGI in the germline V gene. The CDR3 loop spans 15 amino acids. Trimming cost V 2 bases and J 3 bases, with 14 bases left between them. The CDR3 DNA follows: TGTGCCAGCAGTTACGCCACCGCCGTCTACTACGAGCAGTACTTC. This sequence encodes CASSYATAVYYEQYF.

This clone was seen only once. V is TRBV7-7 and J is TRBJ2-1; 10 nucleotides align to TRBD2. Germline trimming cut 0 bases from V and 5 bases from J; bases unmatched to any gene: 10. CDR1 and CDR2 from the germline V gene are SSHAT and FNYEAQ (reference sequence). This CDR3 comprises 18 residues. Here the CDR3 reads CASSLAPGLAETHNEQFF. In DNA form, the CDR3 reads TGTGCCAGCAGCTTAGCCCCCGGACTAGCGGAAACCCACAATGAGCAGTTCTTC.

V usage is TRBV5-6 and J usage is TRBJ2-3, with D unclear. Per the germline V gene, CDR1 is SGHDT and CDR2 is YYEEEE. Deletions cut 4 bases from V and 6 bases from J, with 18 bases between. The length of the CDR3 is 15 residues. The DNA of the CDR3 is TGTGCCAGCAGCGAACAGTTTTACGGTTCGGATACGCAGTATTTT. Protein product: CASSEQFYGSDTQYF.

V and J are TRBV28 and TRBJ2-5; D is perhaps TRBD2 (5 bases). The V end lost 5 bases, the J end lost 5 bases, and 15 bases lay between the germline ends. The CDR3 is 14 residues long. Looked up from germline, CDR1 is MDHEN and CDR2 is SYDVKM. In DNA, the CDR3 is TGTGCCAGCAGTCCTAGATCGGGGATGGAGACCCAGTACTTC. Protein: CASSPRSGMETQYF. The variable domain in full, completed from reference TRBV28 and TRBJ2-5, reads DVKVTQSSRYLVKRTGEKVFLECVQDMDHENMFWYRQDPGLGLRLIYFSYDVKMKEKGDIPEGYSVSREKKERFSLILESASTNQTSMYLCASSPRSGMETQYFGPGTRLLVL.

The CDR3 region is CSVWDWDEQFF. For the CDR3, the DNA is TGCAGTGTTTGGGACTGGGATGAGCAGTTCTTC. The chain carries TRBV20-1 and TRBJ2-1; D may be TRBD2 (6 bases). This CDR3 spans 11 amino acids. CDR1 is DFQATT, CDR2 SNEGSKA, per germline (reference sequence). V was trimmed by 7 bases and J by 8 bases, leaving 12 bases between them.

This clone was found a few times. V gene TRBV7-8 combines with J gene TRBJ2-7; 7 nucleotides match TRBD1. In germline, CDR1 is SGHVS, CDR2 FQNEAQ. This CDR3 comprises 11 residues. Germline trimming cut 1 base from V and 11 bases from J; bases unmatched to any gene: 2. The CDR3 region is CASSLGDREYF. CDR3 DNA: TGTGCCAGCAGCTTAGGGGACAGAGAGTACTTC.

CDR3 protein: CASSLAGGNNEQFF. CDR3 DNA: TGTGCCAGCAGTCTAGCGGGAGGGAACAATGAGCAGTTCTTC. The rearrangement uses TRBV6-4 and TRBJ2-1, with 12 bases matching TRBD2. The CDR3 covers 14 residues. The germline V gene encodes CDR1 MRHNA and CDR2 SNTAGT. Losses at the gene ends were 5 bases for V and 5 bases for J; bases not matched to a gene: 1.

The chain links TRBV5-1 to TRBJ2-1, with D tentatively TRBD1 or TRBD2 (6 bases each). Trimming stripped 5 bases from V and 5 bases from J, with 14 bases between. Germline-derived CDR1 and CDR2 are SGHRS and YFSETQ. The CDR3 contains 14 residues. CDR3 nucleotides: TGCGCCAGCAGAAGACAGGAGGGGGACAATGAGCAGTTCTTC. Its translation: CASRRQEGDNEQFF.

This chain uses TRBV5-1 with TRBJ2-1; unclear D gene. This CDR3 contains 14 residues. Per the germline V gene, CDR1 is SGHRS and CDR2 is YFSETQ. Trimming took 7 bases from V and 0 from J, leaving 11 bases between them. CDR3: CASRPGNSYNEQFF. DNA for the CDR3: TGCGCCAGCCGTCCTGGGAACTCCTACAATGAGCAGTTCTTC.

The chain combines TRBV5-1 with TRBJ2-5; 12 positions match TRBD1. In germline, CDR1 is SGHRS, CDR2 YFSETQ. The CDR3 has 15 amino acids. V lost 7 bases, J lost 5 bases, and 9 bases stayed unmatched. CDR3 region: CASATGTGGLETQYF. CDR3 in DNA: TGCGCCAGCGCAACCGGGACAGGGGGCTTGGAGACCCAGTACTTC.

J is TRBJ2-7 and V is TRBV27, with D perhaps assigned TRBD1 or TRBD2 (6 bases each). Trimming removed 5 bases from V and 5 bases from J, with 13 bases in between. The CDR3 sequence is 13 residues long. The germline V gene encodes CDR1 MNHEY and CDR2 SMNVEV (reference sequence). CDR3 amino acids: CASSRQGRHEQYF. The CDR3 coding sequence is TGTGCCAGCAGTCGTCAGGGGAGGCACGAGCAGTACTTC.

In the case of this clone: In the same sample, other DNA sequences code for this CDR3. The chain has TRBV18 and TRBJ1-2; D is undetermined. With 2 bases removed from V and 2 bases from J, the gap between germline ends came to 6 bases. This CDR3 has 13 residues. Germline CDR1 is KGHSH and CDR2 is LQKENI. CDR3 sequence reads: CASSPGQNYGYTF. The DNA for the CDR3 is TGTGCCAGCTCACCAGGGCAGAACTATGGCTACACCTTC.

The rearrangement links TRBV4-3 to TRBJ2-3; 10 positions match TRBD2. The V segment lost 3 bases and the J segment 3 bases; nucleotides outside the gene matches: 3. The CDR3 length is 15 residues. Looked up from germline, CDR1 is LGHNA and CDR2 is YSLEER. The CDR3 loop is CASSHSSGSTDTQYF. The CDR3 nucleotides are TGCGCCAGCAGCCATTCTAGCGGGAGTACAGATACGCAGTATTTT.

This chain connects TRBV27 to TRBJ2-4; D is ambiguous. The CDR3 runs to 13 residues. Germline V gene lookup returns CDR1 MNHEY and CDR2 SMNVEV (reference sequence). V lost 3 bases and J 0 bases, leaving 3 bases between the germline ends. The CDR3 sequence: CASSFAAKNIQYF. In DNA form, the CDR3 reads TGTGCCAGCAGTTTTGCAGCCAAAAACATTCAGTACTTC.

The chain recombines TRBV7-8 with TRBJ2-7; tentatively, D is TRBD1 or TRBD2 (5 bases each). Germline V gene sequence: CDR1 SGHVS, CDR2 FQNEAQ. The CDR3 contains 11 residues. Trimming left V 5 bases short and J 10 bases short, with 12 bases between. CDR3 sequence reads: CASSPGTVQYF. In nucleotides, the CDR3 is TGTGCCAGCAGCCCGGGGACGGTACAGTACTTC.